This paragraph covers one TCR beta chain sequence. The target antigen is unknown. The sample is drawn from a study of shared clonotypes between healthy human individuals. Study in general: The study used three CD4 naive, three CD4 memory, two CD8 naive and one CD8 memory plate per donor.

Measured with immunoSEQ multiplex PCR; TCRdb has only the in-frame clones, and not every one. The sample has millions of clones, roughly 95% seen once. General study points: Blood alone was sampled, and tissue repertoires likely differ.

Terminally differentiated effector memory CD45RA+ cells were left out of the naive CD8 fraction, which was CD45RO-negative and positively selected for CCR7. Each of the donors was a healthy adult who was HIV-negative and had not had a recent acute infection or vaccination. This clonotype originated in a man younger than 30 in good health. Sequenced: naive CD8+ T cells sorted from blood.

CDR3 loop: CSARDASEAFF. For the CDR3, the DNA is TGCAGTGCTAGAGATGCGAGTGAAGCTTTCTTT. J is TRBJ1-1 and V is TRBV20-1; D unclear. Trimming took off 0 bases at V and 7 bases at J, with 6 bases between the two ends. The germline gives CDR1 DFQATT, CDR2 SNEGSKA (reference sequence). The CDR3 is 11 amino acids.